This T cell receptor (beta chain) was documented in a study of blood T cells in healthy people across ages. Study conclusions and caveats: Expanded clonotype shifts may have been confounded, as the donors had an unknown CMV status.

The study recruited healthy Caucasian donors from Russia who were aged about 6 to 90. Deletions cut 6 bases from V and 7 bases from J, with 11 bases between. This CDR3 contains 12 residues. Primers used in a second PCR of about 6 to 11 cycles were a sample-barcoded 5' primer and a J-beta primer mix. In TCRdb, the 5' RACE reads were re-called with MiXCR into one record per CDR3 protein. The sample consists of roughly 2 million distinct CDR3 sequences, around 48% of them appearing once. Turning to this clonotype: The antigen is not known.

This chain joins TRBV12-3 or TRBV12-4 and TRBJ2-3, with D unresolved. Sequencing was carried out using blood. This sequence was found in a woman aged 35 to 49 in good health. The DNA of the CDR3 is TGTGCCAGCAGCCTGGTAATGAATACGCAGTATTTT. Its translation is CASSLVMNTQYF.